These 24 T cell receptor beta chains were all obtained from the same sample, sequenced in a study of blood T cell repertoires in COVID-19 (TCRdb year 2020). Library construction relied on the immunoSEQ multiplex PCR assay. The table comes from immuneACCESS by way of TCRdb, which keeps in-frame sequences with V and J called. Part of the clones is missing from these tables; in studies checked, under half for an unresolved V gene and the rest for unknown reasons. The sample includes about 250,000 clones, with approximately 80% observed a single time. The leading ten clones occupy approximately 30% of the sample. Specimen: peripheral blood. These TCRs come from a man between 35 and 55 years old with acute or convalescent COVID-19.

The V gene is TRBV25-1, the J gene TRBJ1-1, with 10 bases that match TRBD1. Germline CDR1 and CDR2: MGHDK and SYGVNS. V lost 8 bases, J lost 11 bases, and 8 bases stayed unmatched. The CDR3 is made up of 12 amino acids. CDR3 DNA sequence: TGTGCCAGCTCCCGACAGGGGGCTGGGGCTTTCTTT. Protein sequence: CASSRQGAGAFF.

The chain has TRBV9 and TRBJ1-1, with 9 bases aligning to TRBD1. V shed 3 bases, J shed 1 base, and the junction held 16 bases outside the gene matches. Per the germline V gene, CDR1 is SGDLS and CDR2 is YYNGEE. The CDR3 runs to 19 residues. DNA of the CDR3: TGTGCCAGCAGCGACCACCAGGGCTGGGACAGGGTTAGGAACACTGAAGCTTTCTTT. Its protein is CASSDHQGWDRVRNTEAFF.

CDR3 coding DNA: TGTGCCAGCAGTTTCGGGGACCAGGGGAACGGCCAGCCCCAGCATTTT. Residues: CASSFGDQGNGQPQHF. The V and J genes are TRBV28 and TRBJ1-5, with D possibly being TRBD1 (6 bases). Trimming left V 3 bases short and J 7 bases short, with 19 bases between. The CDR3 totals 16 residues. Germline V gene data show CDR1 as MDHEN and CDR2 as SYDVKM.

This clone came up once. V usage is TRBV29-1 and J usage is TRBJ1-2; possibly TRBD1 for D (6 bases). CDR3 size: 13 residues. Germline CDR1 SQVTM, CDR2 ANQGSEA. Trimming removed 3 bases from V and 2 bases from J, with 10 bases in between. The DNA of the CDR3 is TGCAGCGTTGACATAGGGGGAAACTATGGCTACACCTTC. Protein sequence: CSVDIGGNYGYTF. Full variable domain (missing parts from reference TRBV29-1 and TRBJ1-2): SAVISQKPSRDICQRGTSLTIQCQVDSQVTMMFWYRQQPGQSLTLIATANQGSEATYESGFVIDKFPISRPNLTFSTLTVSNMSPEDSSIYLCSVDIGGNYGYTFGSGTRLTVV.

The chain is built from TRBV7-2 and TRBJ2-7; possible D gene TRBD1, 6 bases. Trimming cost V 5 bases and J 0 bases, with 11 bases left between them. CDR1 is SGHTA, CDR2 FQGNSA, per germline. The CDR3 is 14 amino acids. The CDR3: CASSAQGSSYEQYF. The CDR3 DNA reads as TGTGCCAGCAGCGCACAGGGTAGCTCCTACGAGCAGTACTTC.

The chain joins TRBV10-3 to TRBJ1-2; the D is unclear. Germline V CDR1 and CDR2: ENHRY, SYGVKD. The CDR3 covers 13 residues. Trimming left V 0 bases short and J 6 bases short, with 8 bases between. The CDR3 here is CAISESGEDGYTF. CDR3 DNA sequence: TGTGCCATCAGTGAGTCTGGCGAGGATGGCTACACCTTC.

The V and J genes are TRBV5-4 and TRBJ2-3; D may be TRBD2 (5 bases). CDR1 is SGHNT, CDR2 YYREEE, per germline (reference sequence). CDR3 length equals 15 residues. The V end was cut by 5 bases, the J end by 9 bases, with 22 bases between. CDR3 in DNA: TGTGCCAGCAGTCAATCGTACGGTCCCGGAGGAACGCAGTATTTT. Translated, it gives CASSQSYGPGGTQYF. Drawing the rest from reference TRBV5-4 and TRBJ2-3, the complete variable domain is ETGVTQSPTHLIKTRGQQVTLRCSSQSGHNTVSWYQQALGQGPQFIFQYYREEENGRGNFPPRFSGLQFPNYSSELNVNALELDDSALYLCASSQSYGPGGTQYFGPGTRLTVL.

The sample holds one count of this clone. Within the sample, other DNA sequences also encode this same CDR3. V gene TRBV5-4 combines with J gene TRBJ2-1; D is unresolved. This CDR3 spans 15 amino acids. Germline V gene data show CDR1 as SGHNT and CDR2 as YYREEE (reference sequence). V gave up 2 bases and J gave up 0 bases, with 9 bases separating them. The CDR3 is CASSLDRSSYNEQFF. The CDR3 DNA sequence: TGTGCCAGCAGCTTAGACCGGAGCTCCTACAATGAGCAGTTCTTC.

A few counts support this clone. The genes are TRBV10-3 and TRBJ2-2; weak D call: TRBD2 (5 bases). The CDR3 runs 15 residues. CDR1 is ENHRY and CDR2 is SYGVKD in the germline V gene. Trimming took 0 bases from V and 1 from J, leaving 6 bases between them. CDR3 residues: CAISESGVNTGELFF. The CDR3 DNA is TGTGCCATCAGTGAGTCGGGAGTGAACACCGGGGAGCTGTTTTTT.

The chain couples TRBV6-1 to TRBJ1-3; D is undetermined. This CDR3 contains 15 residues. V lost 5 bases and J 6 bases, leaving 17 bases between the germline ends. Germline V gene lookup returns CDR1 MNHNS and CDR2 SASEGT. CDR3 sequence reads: CASSSRSGPENTIYF. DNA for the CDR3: TGTGCCAGCAGTTCCCGTTCGGGTCCCGAAAACACCATATATTTT.

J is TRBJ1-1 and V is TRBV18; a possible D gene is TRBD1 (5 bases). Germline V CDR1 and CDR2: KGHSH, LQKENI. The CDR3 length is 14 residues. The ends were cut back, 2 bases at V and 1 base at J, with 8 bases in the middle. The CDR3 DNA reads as TGTGCCAGCTCACCATTGGGGCCGAACACTGAAGCTTTCTTT. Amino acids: CASSPLGPNTEAFF.

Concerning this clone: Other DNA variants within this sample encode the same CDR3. The CDR3 DNA is TGTGCCAGCAGCCGAAACAGGGGGTACGAGCAGTACTTC. Translating it yields CASSRNRGYEQYF. V and J are TRBV12-3 or TRBV12-4 and TRBJ2-7; 8 nucleotides match TRBD1. This CDR3 is built from 13 residues. V gave up 6 bases and J gave up 4 bases; unmatched junction bases: 5.

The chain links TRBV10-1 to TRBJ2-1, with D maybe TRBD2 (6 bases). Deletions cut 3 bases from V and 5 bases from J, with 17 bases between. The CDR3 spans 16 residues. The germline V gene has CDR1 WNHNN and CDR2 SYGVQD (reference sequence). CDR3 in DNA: TGCGCCAGCAGTGATCCAGGCGGGATGGGTAACAATGAGCAGTTCTTC. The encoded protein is CASSDPGGMGNNEQFF.

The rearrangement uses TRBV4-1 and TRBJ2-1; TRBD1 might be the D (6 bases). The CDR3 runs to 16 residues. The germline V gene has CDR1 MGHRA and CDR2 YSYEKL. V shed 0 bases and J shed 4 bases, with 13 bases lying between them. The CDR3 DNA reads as TGCGCCAGCAGCCAAGATAGGCCAGGGGTATACAATGAGCAGTTCTTC. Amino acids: CASSQDRPGVYNEQFF.

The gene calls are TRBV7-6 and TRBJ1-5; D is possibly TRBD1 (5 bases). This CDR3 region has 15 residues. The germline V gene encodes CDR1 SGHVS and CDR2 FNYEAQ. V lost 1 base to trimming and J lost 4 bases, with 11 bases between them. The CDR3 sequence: CASSLGTGRNQPQHF. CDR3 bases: TGTGCCAGCAGCTTAGGAACAGGCAGAAATCAGCCCCAGCATTTT.

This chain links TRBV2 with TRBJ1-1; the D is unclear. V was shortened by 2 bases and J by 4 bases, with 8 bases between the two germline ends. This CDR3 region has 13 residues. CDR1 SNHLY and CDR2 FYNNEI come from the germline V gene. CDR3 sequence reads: CASSERGFTEAFF. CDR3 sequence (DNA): TGTGCCAGCAGTGAACGGGGATTCACTGAAGCTTTCTTT.

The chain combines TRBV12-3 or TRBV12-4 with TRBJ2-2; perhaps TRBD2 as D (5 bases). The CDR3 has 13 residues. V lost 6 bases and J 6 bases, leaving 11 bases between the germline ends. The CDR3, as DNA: TGTGCCAGCAGCTCCGACTATGCCGGGGAGCTGTTTTTT. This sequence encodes CASSSDYAGELFF.

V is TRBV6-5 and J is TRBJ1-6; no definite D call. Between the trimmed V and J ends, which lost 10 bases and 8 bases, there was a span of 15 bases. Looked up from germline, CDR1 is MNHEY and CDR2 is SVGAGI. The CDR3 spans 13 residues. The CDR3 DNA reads TGTGCCACCGGGAGACGGACTGATTCACCCCTCCACTTT. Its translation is CATGRRTDSPLHF.

CDR3 residues: CASGKGQRNTEAFF. The CDR3, as DNA: TGTGCCAGCGGCAAGGGACAGCGGAACACTGAAGCTTTCTTT. The gene calls are TRBV6-6 and TRBJ1-1; TRBD1 matches 7 bases. The germline gives CDR1 MNHNY, CDR2 SVGAGI (reference sequence). The CDR3 is 14 residues long. The trim removed 8 bases at V and 1 base at J, leaving 7 bases unmatched.

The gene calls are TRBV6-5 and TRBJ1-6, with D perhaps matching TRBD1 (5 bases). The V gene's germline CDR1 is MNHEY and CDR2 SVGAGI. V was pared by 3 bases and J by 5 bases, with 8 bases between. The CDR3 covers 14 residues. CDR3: CASSYLQDNSPLHF. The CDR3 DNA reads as TGTGCCAGCAGTTATCTACAGGATAATTCACCCCTCCACTTT.

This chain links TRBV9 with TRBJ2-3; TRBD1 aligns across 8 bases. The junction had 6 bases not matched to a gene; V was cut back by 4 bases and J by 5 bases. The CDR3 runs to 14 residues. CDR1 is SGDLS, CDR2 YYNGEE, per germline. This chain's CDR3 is CASSPRQGIDTQYF. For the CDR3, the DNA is TGTGCCAGCAGCCCCCGACAGGGGATAGATACGCAGTATTTT.

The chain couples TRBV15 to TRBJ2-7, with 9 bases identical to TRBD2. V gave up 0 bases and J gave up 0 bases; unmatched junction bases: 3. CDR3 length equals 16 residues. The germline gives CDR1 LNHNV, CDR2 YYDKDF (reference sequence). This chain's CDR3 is CATSRELAGSSYEQYF. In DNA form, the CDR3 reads TGTGCCACCAGCAGAGAGCTAGCGGGATCCTCCTACGAGCAGTACTTC.

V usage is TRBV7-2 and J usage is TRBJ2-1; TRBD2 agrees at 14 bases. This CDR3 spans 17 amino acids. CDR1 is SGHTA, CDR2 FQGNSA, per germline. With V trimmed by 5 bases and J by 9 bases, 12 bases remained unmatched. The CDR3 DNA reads TGTGCCAGCAGCCTATTGGCGGTAGGACTAGCGGGAGGTGAGCAGTTCTTC. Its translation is CASSLLAVGLAGGEQFF. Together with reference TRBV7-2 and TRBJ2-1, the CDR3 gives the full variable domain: GAGVSQSPSNKVTEKGKDVELRCDPISGHTALYWYRQSLGQGLEFLIYFQGNSAPDKSGLPSDRFSAERTGGSVSTLTIQRTQQEDSAVYLCASSLLAVGLAGGEQFFGPGTRLTVL.

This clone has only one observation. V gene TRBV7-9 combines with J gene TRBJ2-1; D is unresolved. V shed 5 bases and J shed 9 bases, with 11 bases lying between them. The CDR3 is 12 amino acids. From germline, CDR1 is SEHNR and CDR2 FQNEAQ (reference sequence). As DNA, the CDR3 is TGTGCCAGCAGCGCGTCGGGTACTGAGCAGTTCTTC. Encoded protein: CASSASGTEQFF. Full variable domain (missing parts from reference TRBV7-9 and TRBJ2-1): DTGVSQNPRHKITKRGQNVTFRCDPISEHNRLYWYRQTLGQGPEFLTYFQNEAQLEKSRLLSDRFSAERPKGSFSTLEIQRTEQGDSAMYLCASSASGTEQFFGPGTRLTVL.